These 21 T cell receptor beta chains share one sample of origin, sequenced in a study of blood T cell repertoires in COVID-19. Profiled with immunoSEQ multiplex PCR; TCRdb holds only in-frame clones, not every one. The data show around 300,000 clones, around 86% seen once. Specimen: peripheral blood. The receptors stem from a man over 45 with active or convalescent COVID-19.

The V and J genes are TRBV11-2 and TRBJ2-7; D gene ambiguous. V dropped 0 bases and J dropped 3 bases, with 12 bases sitting between them. CDR3 length: 15 amino acids. Germline CDR1 is SGHAT and CDR2 is FQNNGV. This chain's CDR3 is CASSLDRIQDYEQYF. The CDR3 DNA reads TGTGCCAGCAGCTTAGATCGGATCCAGGACTACGAGCAGTACTTC.

The chain uses TRBV19 and TRBJ1-2; TRBD1 matches at 7 bases. CDR3 length equals 16 residues. Germline V gene data show CDR1 as LNHDA and CDR2 as SQIVND (reference sequence). V lost 5 bases to trimming and J lost 5 bases; unmatched junction nucleotides: 14. This CDR3 reads CASSLSGDRLLYGYTF. DNA for the CDR3: TGTGCCAGTAGTTTGAGTGGGGACAGACTTTTATATGGCTACACCTTC.

The chain links TRBV2 to TRBJ2-3; 8 bases are shared with TRBD2. The CDR3 consists of 13 residues. Trimming at V came to 3 bases and at J to 4 bases, leaving 0 bases not matched to a gene. Germline CDR1 SNHLY, CDR2 FYNNEI. For the CDR3, the DNA is TGTGCCAGCAGTGACGGGAGGGCAGATACGCAGTATTTT. Protein: CASSDGRADTQYF.

The V gene is TRBV12-3 or TRBV12-4, the J gene TRBJ1-3, with D unclear. Trimming stripped 3 bases from V and 1 base from J, with 4 bases between. The CDR3 loop spans 13 amino acids. CDR3: CASSFGSGNTIYF. CDR3 DNA: TGTGCCAGCAGTTTCGGGTCTGGAAACACCATATATTTT.

V gene TRBV5-4 combines with J gene TRBJ2-1; TRBD1 matches at 9 bases. There are 16 residues in the CDR3. V shed 2 bases and J 4 bases; nucleotides not matched to a gene: 7. Germline V gives CDR1 SGHNT, CDR2 YYREEE (reference sequence). The CDR3: CASSLTGTGLYNEQFF. CDR3 nucleotides: TGTGCCAGCAGCTTAACCGGGACAGGGCTATACAATGAGCAGTTCTTC.

The chain has TRBV5-1 and TRBJ1-1, with D possibly being TRBD1 (6 bases). CDR3 size: 14 residues. Per the germline V gene, CDR1 is SGHRS and CDR2 is YFSETQ. Between the trimmed V and J ends, which lost 6 bases and 1 base, there was a span of 13 bases. CDR3 coding DNA: TGCGCCAGCACGGCACAGGGTGGGAACACTGAAGCTTTCTTT. Translation: CASTAQGGNTEAFF.

This clone has just a few counts. The chain uses TRBV27 and TRBJ1-6; TRBD1 is a possible D gene (6 bases). The CDR3 is 14 amino acids. Germline V gives CDR1 MNHEY, CDR2 SMNVEV (reference sequence). Trimming pared 3 bases from V and 10 bases from J, leaving 13 bases between. The CDR3 nucleotides read TGTGCCAGCAGTTTCACGTTCACAGGGTCACCCCTCCACTTT. As protein: CASSFTFTGSPLHF.

The V and J genes are TRBV13 and TRBJ2-1; D may be TRBD2 (6 bases). This CDR3 is built from 17 residues. The germline V gene encodes CDR1 PRHDT and CDR2 FYEKMQ (reference sequence). The V end lost 4 bases, the J end lost 3 bases, and 19 bases lay between the germline ends. The CDR3 spells CASSSDQAGPFYNEQFF. CDR3 bases: TGTGCCAGCAGCTCAGATCAGGCGGGACCCTTCTACAATGAGCAGTTCTTC.

This clone occurred once. The chain uses TRBV28 and TRBJ2-6; maybe TRBD2 (5 bases). Germline CDR1 reads MDHEN; CDR2 reads SYDVKM. V shed 5 bases and J shed 1 base, with 12 bases lying between them. The CDR3 consists of 16 residues. CDR3 in DNA: TGTGCCAGCAGTACCACAGCGGCGTCTGGGGCCAACGTCCTGACTTTC. Amino acids: CASSTTAASGANVLTF.

The chain joins TRBV27 to TRBJ1-1; a possible D gene is TRBD1 (5 bases). The CDR3 contains 16 residues. Germline V gene lookup returns CDR1 MNHEY and CDR2 SMNVEV (reference sequence). Trimming took off 3 bases at V and 4 bases at J, with 18 bases between the two ends. CDR3 nucleotide sequence: TGTGCCAGCAGTTTTGGAGCCATCGGGGGGGGCACTGAAGCTTTCTTT. Translating it yields CASSFGAIGGGTEAFF.

J is TRBJ2-5 and V is TRBV10-3, with 9 bases that match TRBD2. The CDR3 consists of 17 residues. The germline CDR1 and CDR2 sequences are ENHRY and SYGVKD. The ends lost 10 bases at V and 2 bases at J; junction bases unmatched: 17. CDR3 sequence: CATSTHRASGTQETQYF. As DNA, the CDR3 is TGTGCCACCTCTACCCACCGGGCTAGCGGGACTCAAGAGACCCAGTACTTC.

This rearrangement joins TRBV4-2 to TRBJ1-4; tentative D call: TRBD1 (5 bases). Trimming took off 5 bases at V and 4 bases at J, with 14 bases between the two ends. The length of the CDR3 is 15 residues. The germline gives CDR1 LGHNA, CDR2 YNFKEQ. Here the CDR3 DNA reads TGTGCCAGCAGCGAGGAGGGGCTAAATAATGAAAAACTGTTTTTT. Translated, it gives CASSEEGLNNEKLFF.

In nucleotides, the CDR3 is TGTGCCAGCAGTTATGGGACAAGGCAGTTCTTC. It translates to CASSYGTRQFF. V gene TRBV6-2 or TRBV6-3 combines with J gene TRBJ2-1; tentatively, D is TRBD1 (6 bases). There are 11 residues in the CDR3. Germline V gene sequence: CDR1 MNHEY, CDR2 SVGEGT. V was cut by 3 bases and J by 12 bases, with 9 bases left in between.

The rearrangement uses TRBV21-1 and TRBJ1-6. TRBV21-1 is a recognized pseudogene. This CDR3 has 12 amino acids. This CDR3 reads CASSKKSQREYF. DNA of the CDR3: TGTGCCAGCAGCAAAAAGTCGCAACGGGAGTACTTT.

The chain recombines TRBV6-5 with TRBJ2-3; the match to TRBD1 covers 10 bases. V shed 6 bases and J 6 bases; nucleotides not matched to a gene: 6. The germline CDR1 and CDR2 sequences are MNHEY and SVGAGI. The CDR3 is 14 residues long. The CDR3 DNA reads as TGTGCCAGCAGACCTGGGGACAGGGGCGATACGCAGTATTTT. Translating gives CASRPGDRGDTQYF.

The chain has TRBV9 and TRBJ1-4, with 7 positions matching TRBD1. CDR3 size: 16 residues. Germline V gives CDR1 SGDLS, CDR2 YYNGEE. Germline trimming cut 0 bases from V and 4 bases from J; bases unmatched to any gene: 6. The CDR3 sequence: CASSVGWDSFNEKLFF. CDR3 in DNA: TGTGCCAGCAGCGTAGGCTGGGACAGTTTTAATGAAAAACTGTTTTTT.

The chain is built from TRBV4-1 and TRBJ1-2; TRBD1 matches 7 bases. The CDR3 loop spans 15 amino acids. J gave up 4 bases and V 0 bases, and 5 bases lay outside the gene matches. In germline, CDR1 is MGHRA, CDR2 YSYEKL. The CDR3 region is CASSQEAGTAYGYTF. The CDR3, as DNA: TGCGCCAGCAGCCAAGAGGCCGGGACAGCCTATGGCTACACCTTC.

This chain connects TRBV28 to TRBJ2-5; 7 bases align to TRBD1. This CDR3 is built from 17 residues. The V segment lost 0 bases and the J segment 4 bases; nucleotides outside the gene matches: 11. Germline CDR1 reads MDHEN; CDR2 reads SYDVKM. CDR3 amino acids: CASSLWNRGSSGETQYF. The CDR3 DNA is TGTGCCAGCAGTTTATGGAACAGGGGAAGCTCAGGAGAGACCCAGTACTTC.

This clone is a singleton in its sample. The chain is built from TRBV2 and TRBJ1-3; D is uncertain. CDR3 length: 15 residues. Trimming pared 6 bases from V and 0 bases from J, leaving 12 bases between. The germline CDR1 and CDR2 sequences are SNHLY and FYNNEI. The DNA for the CDR3 is TGTGCCAGCAGGCAGGAAAGCGGCTCTGGAAACACCATATATTTT. Its protein is CASRQESGSGNTIYF. Supplemented by reference TRBV2 and TRBJ1-3, the full variable domain reads EPEVTQTPSHQVTQMGQEVILRCVPISNHLYFYWYRQILGQKVEFLVSFYNNEISEKSEIFDDQFSVERPDGSNFTLKIRSTKLEDSAMYFCASRQESGSGNTIYFGEGSWLTVV.

This clone has more than one count but fewer than ten. The chain carries TRBV6-5 and TRBJ1-1; TRBD1 matches 7 bases. Trimming took 7 bases from V and 2 from J; bases not matched to a gene: 4. Germline V CDR1 and CDR2: MNHEY, SVGAGI. This CDR3 is 13 amino acids long. The CDR3 DNA sequence: TGTGCCAGCAAGACAGGGCCAAACACTGAAGCTTTCTTT. This sequence encodes CASKTGPNTEAFF.

The chain employs TRBV19 and TRBJ2-5; maybe TRBD2 (6 bases). The V end was cut by 7 bases, the J end by 5 bases, with 17 bases between. The CDR3 has 14 residues. The V gene's germline CDR1 is LNHDA and CDR2 SQIVND (reference sequence). CDR3 nucleotides: TGTGCCAGTACCCCCGCTGGGGGGAGGGAGACCCAGTACTTC. Translation: CASTPAGGRETQYF.